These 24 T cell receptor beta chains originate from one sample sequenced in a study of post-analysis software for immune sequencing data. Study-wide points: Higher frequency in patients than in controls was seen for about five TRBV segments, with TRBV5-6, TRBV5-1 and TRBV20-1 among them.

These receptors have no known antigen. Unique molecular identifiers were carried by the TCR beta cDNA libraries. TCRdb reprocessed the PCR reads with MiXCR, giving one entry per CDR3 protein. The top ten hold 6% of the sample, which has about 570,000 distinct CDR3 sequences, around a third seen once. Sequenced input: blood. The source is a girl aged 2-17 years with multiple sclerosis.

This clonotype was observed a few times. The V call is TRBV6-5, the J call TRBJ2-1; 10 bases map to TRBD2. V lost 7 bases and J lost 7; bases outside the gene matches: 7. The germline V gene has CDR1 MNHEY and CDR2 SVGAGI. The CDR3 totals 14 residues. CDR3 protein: CASTFSGGRNEQFF. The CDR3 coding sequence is TGTGCCAGCACCTTTAGCGGGGGGAGAAATGAGCAGTTCTTC.

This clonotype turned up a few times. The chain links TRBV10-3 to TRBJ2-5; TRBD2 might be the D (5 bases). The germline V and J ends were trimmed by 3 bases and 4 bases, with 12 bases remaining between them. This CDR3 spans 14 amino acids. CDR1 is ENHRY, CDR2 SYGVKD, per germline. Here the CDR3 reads CAISDRGLGETQYF. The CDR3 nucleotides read TGTGCCATCAGTGATCGGGGTTTGGGAGAGACCCAGTACTTC.

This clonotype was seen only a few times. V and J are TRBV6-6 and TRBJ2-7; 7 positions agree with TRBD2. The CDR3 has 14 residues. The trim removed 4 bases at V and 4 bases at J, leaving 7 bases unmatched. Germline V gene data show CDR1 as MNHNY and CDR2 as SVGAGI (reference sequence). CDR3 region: CASSWGGAAYEQYF. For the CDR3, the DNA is TGTGCCAGCAGTTGGGGAGGGGCAGCGTACGAGCAGTACTTC.

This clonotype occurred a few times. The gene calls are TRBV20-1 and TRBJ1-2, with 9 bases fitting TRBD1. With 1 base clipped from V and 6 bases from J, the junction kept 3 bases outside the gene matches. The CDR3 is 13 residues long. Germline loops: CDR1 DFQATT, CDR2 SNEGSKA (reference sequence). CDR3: CSARAGQGDGYTF. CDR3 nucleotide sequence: TGCAGTGCTAGAGCGGGACAGGGTGATGGCTACACCTTC.

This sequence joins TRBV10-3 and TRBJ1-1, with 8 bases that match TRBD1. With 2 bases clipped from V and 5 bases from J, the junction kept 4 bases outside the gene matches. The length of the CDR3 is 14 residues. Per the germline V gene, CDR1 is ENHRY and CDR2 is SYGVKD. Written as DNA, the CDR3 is TGTGCCATCAGTGAGGACAGGGGTGGAACTGAAGCTTTCTTT. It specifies CAISEDRGGTEAFF.

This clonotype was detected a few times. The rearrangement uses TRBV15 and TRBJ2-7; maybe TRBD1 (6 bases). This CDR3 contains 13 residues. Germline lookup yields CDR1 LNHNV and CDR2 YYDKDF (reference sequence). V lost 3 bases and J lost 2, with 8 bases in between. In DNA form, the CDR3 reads TGTGCCACCAGCAGGGACAGTGCCTACGAGCAGTACTTC. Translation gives CATSRDSAYEQYF.

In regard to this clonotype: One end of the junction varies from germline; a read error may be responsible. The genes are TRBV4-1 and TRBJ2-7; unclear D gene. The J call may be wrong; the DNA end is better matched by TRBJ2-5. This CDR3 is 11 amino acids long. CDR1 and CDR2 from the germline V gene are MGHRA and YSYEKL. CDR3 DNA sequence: TGCGTCAGCAGCCAAGGAGAGACCCAGTACTTC. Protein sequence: CVSSQGETQYF.

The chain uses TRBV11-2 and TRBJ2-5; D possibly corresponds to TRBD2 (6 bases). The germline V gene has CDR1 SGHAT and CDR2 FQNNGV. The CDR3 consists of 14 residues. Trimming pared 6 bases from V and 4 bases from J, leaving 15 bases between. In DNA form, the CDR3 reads TGTGCCAGCAGAGTTTTTCTCGGGGGAGAGACCCAGTACTTC. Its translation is CASRVFLGGETQYF.

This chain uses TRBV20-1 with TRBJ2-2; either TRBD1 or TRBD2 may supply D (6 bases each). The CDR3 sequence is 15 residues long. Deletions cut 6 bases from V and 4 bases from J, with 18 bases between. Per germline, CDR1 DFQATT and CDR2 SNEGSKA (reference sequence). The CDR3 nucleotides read TGCAGTGCAGGGGGTGGGGGGAAGCTCACCGGGGAGCTGTTTTTT. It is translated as CSAGGGGKLTGELFF.

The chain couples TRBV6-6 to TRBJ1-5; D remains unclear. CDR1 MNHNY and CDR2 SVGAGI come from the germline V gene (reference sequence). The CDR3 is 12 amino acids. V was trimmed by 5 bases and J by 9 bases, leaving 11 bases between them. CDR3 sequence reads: CASSGERPPQHF. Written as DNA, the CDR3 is TGTGCCAGCAGTGGAGAAAGGCCGCCCCAGCATTTT.

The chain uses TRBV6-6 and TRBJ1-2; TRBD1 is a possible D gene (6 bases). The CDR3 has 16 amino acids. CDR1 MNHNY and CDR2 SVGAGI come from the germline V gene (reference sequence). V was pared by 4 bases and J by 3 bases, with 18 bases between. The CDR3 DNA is TGTGCCAGCAGTTGCTCCAGGGGAGGAGAGGACTATGGCTACACCTTC. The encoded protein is CASSCSRGGEDYGYTF.

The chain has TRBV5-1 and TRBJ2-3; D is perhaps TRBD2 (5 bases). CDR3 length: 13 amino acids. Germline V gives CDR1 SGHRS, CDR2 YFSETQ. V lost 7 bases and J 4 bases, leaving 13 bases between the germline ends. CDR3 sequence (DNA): TGCGCCAGCGGCGAGGCGAGGGCAGATACGCAGTATTTT. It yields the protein CASGEARADTQYF.

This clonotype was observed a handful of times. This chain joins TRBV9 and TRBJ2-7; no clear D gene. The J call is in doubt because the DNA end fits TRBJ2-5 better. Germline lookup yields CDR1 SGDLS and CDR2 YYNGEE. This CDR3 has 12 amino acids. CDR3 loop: CASSVLKETQYF. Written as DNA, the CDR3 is TGTGCCAGCAGCGTATTAAAAGAGACCCAGTACTTC.

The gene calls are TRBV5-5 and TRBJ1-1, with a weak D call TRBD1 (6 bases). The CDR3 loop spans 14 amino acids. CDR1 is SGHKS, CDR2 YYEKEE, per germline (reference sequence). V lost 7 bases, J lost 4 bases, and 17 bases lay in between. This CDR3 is CASLEGGQGTEAFF. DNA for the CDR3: TGTGCCAGCCTCGAAGGGGGTCAGGGCACTGAAGCTTTCTTT.

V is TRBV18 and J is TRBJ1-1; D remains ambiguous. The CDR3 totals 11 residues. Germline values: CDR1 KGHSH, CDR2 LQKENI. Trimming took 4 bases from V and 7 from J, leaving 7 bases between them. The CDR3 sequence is CASSLTDEAFF. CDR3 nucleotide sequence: TGTGCCAGCTCACTCACGGATGAAGCTTTCTTT.

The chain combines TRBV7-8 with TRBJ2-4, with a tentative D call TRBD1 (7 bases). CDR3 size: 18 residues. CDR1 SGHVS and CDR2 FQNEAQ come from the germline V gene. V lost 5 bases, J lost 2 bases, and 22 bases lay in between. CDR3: CASSPREGGAGSKNIQYF. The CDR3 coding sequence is TGTGCCAGCAGCCCGCGTGAAGGGGGCGCGGGGTCCAAAAACATTCAGTACTTC.

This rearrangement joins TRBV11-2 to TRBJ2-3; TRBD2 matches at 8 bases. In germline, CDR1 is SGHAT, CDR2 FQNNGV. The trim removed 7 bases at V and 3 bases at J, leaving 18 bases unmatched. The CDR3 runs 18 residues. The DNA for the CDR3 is TGTGCCAGCACCCTCCGGGGGGGACTACCAAAAAGGACAGATACGCAGTATTTT. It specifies CASTLRGGLPKRTDTQYF.

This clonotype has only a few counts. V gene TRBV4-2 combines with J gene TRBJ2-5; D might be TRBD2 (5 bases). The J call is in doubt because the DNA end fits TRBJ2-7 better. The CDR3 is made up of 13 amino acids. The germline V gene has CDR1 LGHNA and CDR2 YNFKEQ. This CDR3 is CASSQNGVGEQYF. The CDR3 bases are TGTGCCAGCAGCCAAAACGGGGTAGGCGAGCAGTACTTC.

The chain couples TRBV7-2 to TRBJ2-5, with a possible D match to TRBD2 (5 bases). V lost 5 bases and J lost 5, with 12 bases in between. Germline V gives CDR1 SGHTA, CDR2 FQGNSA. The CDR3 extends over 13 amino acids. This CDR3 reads CASSRVSVETQYF. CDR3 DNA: TGTGCCAGCAGCCGAGTTAGCGTGGAGACCCAGTACTTC.

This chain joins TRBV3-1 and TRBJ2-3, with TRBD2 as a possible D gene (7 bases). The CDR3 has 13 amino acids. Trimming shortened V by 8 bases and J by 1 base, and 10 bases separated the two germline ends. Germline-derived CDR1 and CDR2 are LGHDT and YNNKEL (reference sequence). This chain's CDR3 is CASGGGRTDTQYF. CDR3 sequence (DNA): TGTGCCAGCGGCGGGGGCCGCACAGATACGCAGTATTTT.

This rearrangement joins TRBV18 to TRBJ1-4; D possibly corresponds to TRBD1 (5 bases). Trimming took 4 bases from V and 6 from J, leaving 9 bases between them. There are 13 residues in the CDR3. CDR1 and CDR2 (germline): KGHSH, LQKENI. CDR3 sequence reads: CASSQGRDEKLFF. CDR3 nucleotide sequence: TGTGCCAGCTCACAGGGGAGAGATGAAAAACTGTTTTTT.

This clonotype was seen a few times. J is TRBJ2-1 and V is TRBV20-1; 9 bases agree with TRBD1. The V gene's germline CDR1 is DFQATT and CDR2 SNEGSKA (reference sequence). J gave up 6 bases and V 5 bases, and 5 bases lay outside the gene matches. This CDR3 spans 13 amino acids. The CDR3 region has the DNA TGCAGTGCTGTCCGGGACAGGGCCAATGAGCAGTTCTTC. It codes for CSAVRDRANEQFF.

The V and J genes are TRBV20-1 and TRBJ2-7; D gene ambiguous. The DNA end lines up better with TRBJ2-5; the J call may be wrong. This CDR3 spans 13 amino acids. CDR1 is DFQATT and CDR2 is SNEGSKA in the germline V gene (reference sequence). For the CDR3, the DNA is TGCAGTGCTAGAGATCGGCTAGTGGAGACCCAGTACTTC. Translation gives CSARDRLVETQYF.

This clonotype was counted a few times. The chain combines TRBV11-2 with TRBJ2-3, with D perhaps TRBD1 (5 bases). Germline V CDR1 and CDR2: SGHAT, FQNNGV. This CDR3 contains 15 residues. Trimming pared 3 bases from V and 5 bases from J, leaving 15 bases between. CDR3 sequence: CASSLGGQGLDTQYF. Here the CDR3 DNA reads TGTGCCAGCAGCTTGGGCGGCCAGGGATTAGATACGCAGTATTTT. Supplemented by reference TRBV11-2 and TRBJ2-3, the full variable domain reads EAGVAQSPRYKIIEKRQSVAFWCNPISGHATLYWYQQILGQGPKLLIQFQNNGVVDDSQLPKDRFSAERLKGVDSTLKIQPAKLEDSAVYLCASSLGGQGLDTQYFGPGTRLTVL.